These T cell receptor beta chains were read from a single sample in a study of T cells after yellow fever vaccination. In TCRdb, the 5' RACE reads were re-called with MiXCR into one record per CDR3 protein. The data contain a few hundred thousand distinct CDR3 sequences, 7% to 9% of them singletons. Sequencing was performed on PBMCs, taken roughly 46 days after the first yellow fever vaccination. The source of these receptors is a young man who received the YFV17D yellow fever vaccine. Both conserved end residues are part of each CDR3. The D gene is left open where the match is weak. Clone size is given for some rows only: seen once, a few or many times, or a class if the clone is expanded.

j_call	clone_size	d_call	v_call	cdr3_nt	cdr3_aa
TRBJ2-5	many	NA	TRBV7-2	TGTGCCAGCAGCTTAGACAGAGAGACCCAGTACTTC	CASSLDRETQYF
TRBJ1-6	NA	TRBD1	TRBV4-3	TGCGCCAGCAGCCAAGGACAGGGCGGACGGGGACCCCTCCACTTT	CASSQGQGGRGPLHF
TRBJ1-6	few	NA	TRBV3-1	TGTGCCAGCAGCCCACCTCGGCAGGGGCGCCAATCACCCCTCCACTTT	CASSPPRQGRQSPLHF
TRBJ2-7	many	NA	TRBV2	TGTGCCAGCAGTGATAGGTACGAGCAGTACTTC	CASSDRYEQYF
TRBJ2-5	NA	NA	TRBV5-6	TGTGCCAGCAGCTTGGGGTTCAGACAAGAGACCCAGTACTTC	CASSLGFRQETQYF
TRBJ2-1	few	NA	TRBV10-2	TGCGCCAGCAGTGAAAACAATGAGCAGTTCTTC	CASSENNEQFF
TRBJ1-3	NA	NA	TRBV9	TGTGCCAGCAGCGTAGCCAGCATGACTGGAAACACCATATATTTT	CASSVASMTGNTIYF
TRBJ1-6	NA	NA	TRBV3-1	TGTGCCAGCAGCCCCCTACGGAATTCACCCCTCCACTTT	CASSPLRNSPLHF
TRBJ2-4	many	NA	TRBV20-1	TGCAGTGCTAGAGAGTTCAAAAACATTCAGTACTTC	CSAREFKNIQYF
TRBJ1-2	NA	NA	TRBV7-2	TGTGCCAGCAGCGTAAACCCTGCGAGTCCTTATGGCTACACCTTC	CASSVNPASPYGYTF
TRBJ2-1	few	TRBD2	TRBV20-1	TGCAGTGCTCGACCCCTAGCGGGGGGGTTATTAGATGAGCAGTTCTTC	CSARPLAGGLLDEQFF
TRBJ1-5	NA	NA	TRBV10-3	TGTGCCATCAGTGAGTATAGCAATCAGCCCCAGCATTTT	CAISEYSNQPQHF
TRBJ2-1	few	TRBD1	TRBV18	TGTGCCAGCTCTGAGTCACAGGGGGCCTACAATGAGCAGTTCTTC	CASSESQGAYNEQFF
TRBJ2-3	NA	NA	TRBV29-1	TGCAGCGTTGGAGGGGGGGATCAGGCAGATACGCAGTATTTT	CSVGGGDQADTQYF
TRBJ1-5	few	NA	TRBV6-1	TGTGCCAGCAGTGAAAACAGTTATCAGCCCCAGCATTTT	CASSENSYQPQHF
TRBJ2-7	few	NA	TRBV20-1	TGCAGTGCTAGAGATTTAAGACAAGCGGGCGAGCAGTACTTC	CSARDLRQAGEQYF
TRBJ1-6	NA	NA	TRBV12-3/TRBV12-4	TGTGCCAGCAGCACGTTACATAACTCGAATTCACCCCTCCACTTT	CASSTLHNSNSPLHF
TRBJ1-4	NA	NA	TRBV7-9	TGTGCCAGCAGCTTAGCGATGGGTCTCGGGGAAAAACTGTTTTTT	CASSLAMGLGEKLFF
TRBJ2-7	NA	NA	TRBV7-7	TGTGCCAGCAGCTACCGTTGGGAAGGAGAGCAGTACTTC	CASSYRWEGEQYF
TRBJ2-1	many	TRBD2	TRBV5-5	TGTGCCAGCAGCATAAGACTAGCTGCCAATGAGCAGTTCTTC	CASSIRLAANEQFF
TRBJ1-5	few	NA	TRBV12-3/TRBV12-4	TGTGCCAGCAGCCTCGACACCTATCAGCCCCAGCATTTT	CASSLDTYQPQHF
TRBJ2-3	NA	NA	TRBV6-5	TGTGCCAGCAGTTACTCGGCCGGGGGCTCTTCTAGCACAGATACGCAGTATTTT	CASSYSAGGSSSTDTQYF
TRBJ2-5	few	TRBD2	TRBV6-5	TGTGCCAGCAGTTACCGGGAGGGCGAGACCCAGTACTTC	CASSYREGETQYF
TRBJ2-2	few	NA	TRBV4-2	TGTGCCAGCAGCCAAGATTCCGGGGCCGGGGAGCTGTTTTTT	CASSQDSGAGELFF
TRBJ1-5	NA	TRBD1	TRBV5-6	TGTGCCAGCAGCTACAGGGGCGCCTATAGCAATCAGCCCCAGCATTTT	CASSYRGAYSNQPQHF
TRBJ2-2	few	TRBD2	TRBV5-5	TGTGCCAGCAGCTATTGGACTAGCGGGGCCAAGGGCACCGGGGAGCTGTTTTTT	CASSYWTSGAKGTGELFF
TRBJ2-1	NA	NA	TRBV6-5	TGTGCCAGCAGTTACTCCTTTTACAATGAGCAGTTCTTC	CASSYSFYNEQFF
TRBJ1-4	NA	NA	TRBV7-2	TGTGCCAGCAGCTTAGCAGGGCCTACTAATGAAAAACTGTTTTTT	CASSLAGPTNEKLFF
TRBJ1-3	NA	NA	TRBV5-1	TGCGCCAGCAGCTCGGCCGGTCCAATCTCTGGAAACACCATATATTTT	CASSSAGPISGNTIYF
TRBJ1-6	few	NA	TRBV5-1	TGCGCCAGCAGCTTGCGGCAGGGCGATAATTCACCCCTCCACTTT	CASSLRQGDNSPLHF
TRBJ1-6	few	NA	TRBV15	TGTGCCACCAGCAGAAGTCCTAGCCCCCAGGGGAATTCACCCCTCCACTTT	CATSRSPSPQGNSPLHF
TRBJ2-5	many	NA	TRBV5-1	TGCGCCAGCAGAGACTGGATCCAAGAGACCCAGTACTTC	CASRDWIQETQYF
TRBJ2-6	NA	NA	TRBV7-2	TGTGCCTCACAGGGGAGGACTGGGGCCAACGTCCTGACTTTC	CASQGRTGANVLTF
TRBJ2-7	NA	TRBD2	TRBV28	TGTGCCAGCAGTTTACCAGGGAGGGCTAGGGAGCAGTACTTC	CASSLPGRAREQYF
TRBJ2-5	few	TRBD2	TRBV5-1	TGCGCCAGCAGCTTGGCTCTAGCGGAAGAGACCCAGTACTTC	CASSLALAEETQYF
TRBJ1-2	NA	NA	TRBV4-3	TGCGCCAGCAGTCTAAAGGAGACAACAGGCTACACCTTC	CASSLKETTGYTF
TRBJ2-2	few	TRBD2	TRBV4-2	TGTGCCAGCAGCCTTGAGCCTAGCGGGGGCACCGGGGAGCTGTTTTTT	CASSLEPSGGTGELFF
TRBJ2-3	few	NA	TRBV5-4	TGTGCCAGCAGCTTGGTTATCGCCCAGGGCACAGATACGCAGTATTTT	CASSLVIAQGTDTQYF
TRBJ2-1	few	NA	TRBV20-1	TGCAGTGCTACCACCCCACCCTCGGCATCCAGCTCCTACAATGAGCAGTTCTTC	CSATTPPSASSSYNEQFF
TRBJ2-3	many	TRBD2	TRBV7-6	TGTGCCAGCAGCTGGCGCCTACTAGCGGGTCCGAGAACGCAGTATTTT	CASSWRLLAGPRTQYF
TRBJ1-5	NA	NA	TRBV19	TGTGCCAGTACTCCTCTCGTGGGTCAGCCCCAGCATTTT	CASTPLVGQPQHF
TRBJ2-5	few	NA	TRBV18	TGTGCCAGCTCCAATCGCAGAGAAGAGACCCAGTACTTC	CASSNRREETQYF
TRBJ1-2	NA	NA	TRBV30	TGTGCCTGGACCCCGGGAGGGTATGGCTACACCTTC	CAWTPGGYGYTF
TRBJ1-5	NA	TRBD1	TRBV19	TGTGCCAGTAGCTACCGGGACAGGGAGCAGAATAGCAATCAGCCCCAGCATTTT	CASSYRDREQNSNQPQHF
TRBJ2-7	few	NA	TRBV15	TGTGCCACCAGCAGAGATCCAACCGGGATTTACGAGCAGTACTTC	CATSRDPTGIYEQYF
TRBJ2-5	few	TRBD2	TRBV7-9	TGTGCCAGCAGCTCGAGCGGGGGGGACGAGACCCAGTACTTC	CASSSSGGDETQYF
TRBJ2-3	few	NA	TRBV4-1	TGCGCCAGCAGCCAGGACCTCCGTTCGCAGTATTTT	CASSQDLRSQYF
TRBJ2-1	NA	NA	TRBV4-3	TGCGCCAGCAGCCAAGACAGGTTCTCCTACAATGAGCAGTTCTTC	CASSQDRFSYNEQFF
TRBJ2-5	NA	NA	TRBV5-4	TGTGCCAGCAGCCGAGTCCAGGGGCTGGAAGAGACCCAGTACTTC	CASSRVQGLEETQYF
TRBJ2-1	many	TRBD1	TRBV20-1	TGCAGTGCTAGTGCCATCACAGGGGAGTGGAATGAGCAGTTCTTC	CSASAITGEWNEQFF
TRBJ2-1	few	NA	TRBV7-9	TGTGCCAGCAGCTTAACTGAGTCCTACAATGAGCAGTTCTTC	CASSLTESYNEQFF
TRBJ2-1	few	NA	TRBV7-3	TGTGCCAGCAGCTTAGAGGCGGGGATATACAATGAGCAGTTCTTC	CASSLEAGIYNEQFF
TRBJ2-7	many	TRBD2	TRBV4-1	TGCGCCAGCAGCCCGCGGACTAGCGGGGTGTCCTACGAGCAGTACTTC	CASSPRTSGVSYEQYF